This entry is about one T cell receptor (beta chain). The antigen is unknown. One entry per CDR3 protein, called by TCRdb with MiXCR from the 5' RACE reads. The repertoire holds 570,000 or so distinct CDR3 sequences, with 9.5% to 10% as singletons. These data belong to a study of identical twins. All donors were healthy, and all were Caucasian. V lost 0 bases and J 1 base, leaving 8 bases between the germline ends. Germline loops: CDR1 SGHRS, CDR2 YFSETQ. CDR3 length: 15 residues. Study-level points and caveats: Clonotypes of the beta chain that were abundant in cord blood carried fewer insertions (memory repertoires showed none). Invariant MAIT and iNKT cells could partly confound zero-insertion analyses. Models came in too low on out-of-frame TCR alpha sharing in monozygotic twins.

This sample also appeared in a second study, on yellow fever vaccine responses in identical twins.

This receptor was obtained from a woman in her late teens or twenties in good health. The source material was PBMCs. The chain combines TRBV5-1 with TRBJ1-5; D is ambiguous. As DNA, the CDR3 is TGCGCCAGCAGCTTGGATTCGGCAAGCAATCAGCCCCAGCATTTT. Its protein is CASSLDSASNQPQHF.